This note documents a single T cell receptor (beta chain) sequence. The antigen is unknown. In the same sample, other DNA sequences code for this CDR3. This entry comes from a study of cytomegalovirus exposure and HLA in healthy donors. Points from the study as a whole: The study recorded over 150 TCR beta chains that were cytomegalovirus-associated.

CDR1 is SNHLY and CDR2 is FYNNEI in the germline V gene. V lost 6 bases and J 3 bases, leaving 6 bases between the germline ends. The CDR3 is 11 amino acids. The PCR ran on 60 Vbeta and 13 Jbeta primers. The protocol was immunoSEQ multiplex PCR, while the TCRdb copy is restricted to in-frame clones and leaves out a portion. The table records some 130,000 clones, under 75% of them present only once. The TCR sequence derives from a woman in her thirties or forties in good health and CMV-seronegative. The chain couples TRBV2 to TRBJ2-7; the D gene is possibly TRBD2 (6 bases). Material for sequencing was PBMCs. The CDR3 sequence: CASRRGYEQYF. The CDR3 coding sequence is TGTGCCAGCAGGCGGGGCTACGAGCAGTACTTC.